A single sample gave rise to the 26 T cell receptor beta chains below, sequenced in a study of cytomegalovirus exposure and HLA in healthy donors (dated by TCRdb to the late 2010s). Receptor amplification or capture employed the immunoSEQ multiplex PCR assay. For the multiplex PCR, a mixture combining 60 forward primers for TCR Vbeta segments and 13 reverse primers for TCR Jbeta segments was used. Here the immuneACCESS table is served through TCRdb, limited to in-frame sequences with V and J called. Missing clones are a known gap in these copies; in checked studies unresolved V genes cover under half, and the rest lacks a known reason. The sample yields about 70,000 clones; roughly 74% were counted once. Roughly 10% of the sample is in the top ten clones. Input material: PBMCs. These TCRs come from a woman aged 55-69 years in good health and CMV-seropositive.

V gene TRBV6-5 combines with J gene TRBJ1-2, with a weak D call TRBD1 (6 bases). The V end lost 6 bases, the J end lost 8 bases, and 16 bases lay between the germline ends. The CDR3 extends over 13 amino acids. Germline CDR1 and CDR2: MNHEY and SVGAGI. The CDR3 region is CASRKDSSAGYTF. CDR3 in DNA: TGTGCCAGCAGAAAGGACAGTAGCGCGGGCTACACCTTC.

This clone was counted a few times. The chain carries TRBV30 and TRBJ1-1, with D possibly matching TRBD1 (5 bases). Germline V gene sequence: CDR1 GTSNPN, CDR2 SVGIG (reference sequence). V shed 0 bases and J shed 6 bases, with 23 bases lying between them. CDR3 length equals 17 residues. The CDR3, as DNA: TGTGCCTGGAGTGTACAAAGGCGGCGGGGAGGGGAACCTGAAGCTTTCTTT. Protein: CAWSVQRRRGGEPEAFF.

This CDR3 reads CASRGSGSNTGELFF. CDR3 bases: TGTGCCAGTCGAGGATCCGGGAGCAACACCGGGGAGCTGTTTTTT. J is TRBJ2-2 and V is TRBV19, with a weak D call TRBD2 (6 bases). This CDR3 has 15 residues. Germline V gene data show CDR1 as LNHDA and CDR2 as SQIVND (reference sequence). Trimming took off 8 bases at V and 2 bases at J, with 15 bases between the two ends.

Concerning this clone itself: One junction end disagrees with the germline gene, perhaps due to a read error. The rearrangement uses TRBV7-7 and TRBJ2-2; D is perhaps TRBD2 (5 bases). The germline CDR1 and CDR2 sequences are SSHAT and FNYEAQ (reference sequence). The CDR3 has 13 residues. The CDR3 here is CASSLAPAGELFF. The CDR3 coding sequence is TGTGCTAGCAGCTTAGCGCCGGCCGGGGAGCTGTTTTTT. Complete variable domain (other parts from reference TRBV7-7 and TRBJ2-2): GAGVSQSPRYKVTKRGQDVTLRCDPISSHATLYWYQQALGQGPEFLTYFNYEAQPDKSGLPSDRFSAERPEGSISTLTIQRTEQRDSAMYRCASSLAPAGELFFGEGSRLTVL.

This clone was counted only a few times. The rearrangement links TRBV6-5 to TRBJ1-1; the D gene is possibly TRBD1 (5 bases). V lost 2 bases, J lost 6 bases, and 10 bases lay in between. CDR3 length equals 13 residues. Germline V CDR1 and CDR2: MNHEY, SVGAGI. CDR3 DNA sequence: TGTGCCAGCAGTTACCCGACAGCTTCTGAAGCTTTCTTT. Residues: CASSYPTASEAFF.

The gene calls are TRBV4-1 and TRBJ2-1, with 9 bases identical to TRBD1. J was trimmed by 3 bases and V by 1 base; bases with no gene match: 4. CDR1 is MGHRA, CDR2 YSYEKL, per germline. The CDR3 runs 16 residues. CDR3 protein: CASSQVWDRDYNEQFF. The CDR3 DNA sequence: TGCGCCAGCAGCCAAGTGTGGGACAGGGACTACAATGAGCAGTTCTTC.

The V gene is TRBV6-1, the J gene TRBJ2-7; D is ambiguous. The CDR3 totals 15 residues. V lost 3 bases, J lost 4 bases, and 16 bases lay in between. CDR1 and CDR2 from the germline V gene are MNHNS and SASEGT. As DNA, the CDR3 is TGTGCCAGCAGTGATTTAGATCTCGGGTGGTACGAGCAGTACTTC. Protein: CASSDLDLGWYEQYF.

The V gene is TRBV6-1, the J gene TRBJ2-5; tentatively, D is TRBD2 (5 bases). V lost 2 bases and J lost 5, with 18 bases in between. The germline V gene has CDR1 MNHNS and CDR2 SASEGT. This CDR3 is 16 amino acids long. CDR3 sequence reads: CASSEFWKRAGETQYF. In DNA form, the CDR3 reads TGTGCCAGCAGTGAATTTTGGAAGAGGGCCGGGGAGACCCAGTACTTC.

The chain is built from TRBV2 and TRBJ2-1; 16 bases are a match to TRBD2. CDR3 length: 20 amino acids. The trim removed 3 bases at V and 0 bases at J, leaving 8 bases unmatched. CDR1 and CDR2 (germline): SNHLY, FYNNEI. CDR3 nucleotides: TGTGCCAGCAGTGATTCAGGGACTAGCGGGAGGGAGAGCTCCTACAATGAGCAGTTCTTC. Protein: CASSDSGTSGRESSYNEQFF.

V usage is TRBV5-1 and J usage is TRBJ2-7, with 7 nucleotides matching TRBD2. V lost 4 bases, J lost 0 bases, and 10 bases stayed unmatched. Germline V gene lookup returns CDR1 SGHRS and CDR2 YFSETQ. CDR3 length: 16 amino acids. The CDR3 region is CASSPPGGRGSYEQYF. The CDR3 coding sequence is TGCGCCAGCAGCCCGCCGGGGGGTCGGGGCTCCTACGAGCAGTACTTC.

This rearrangement joins TRBV4-1 to TRBJ1-2, with D unclear. Trimming stripped 0 bases from V and 4 bases from J, with 6 bases between. Germline V gives CDR1 MGHRA, CDR2 YSYEKL. The CDR3 consists of 13 residues. The CDR3 loop reads CASSQDGFYGYTF. Written as DNA, the CDR3 is TGCGCCAGCAGCCAAGACGGGTTCTATGGCTACACCTTC.

The chain employs TRBV27 and TRBJ2-7; D is perhaps TRBD1 (6 bases). The germline V and J ends were trimmed by 0 bases and 2 bases, with 11 bases remaining between them. Germline V gene lookup returns CDR1 MNHEY and CDR2 SMNVEV (reference sequence). The CDR3 covers 15 residues. The CDR3 reads CASSLSSGHPYEQYF. The CDR3 DNA reads as TGTGCCAGCAGTTTATCTTCGGGACACCCCTACGAGCAGTACTTC.

The V call is TRBV15, the J call TRBJ1-1; D unresolved. Germline V gene lookup returns CDR1 LNHNV and CDR2 YYDKDF (reference sequence). Trimming pared 5 bases from V and 0 bases from J, leaving 13 bases between. The length of the CDR3 is 15 residues. CDR3 region: CATSPLDSLNTEAFF. The CDR3 bases are TGTGCCACCAGCCCCCTGGACTCCCTGAACACTGAAGCTTTCTTT.

Concerning this clone: Given a much more abundant clone one base away, this may be a read error. The V gene is TRBV4-2, the J gene TRBJ2-7, with D perhaps matching TRBD1 (6 bases). V was pared by 0 bases and J by 0 bases, with 12 bases between. Germline values: CDR1 LGHNA, CDR2 YNFKEQ. CDR3 length: 16 amino acids. Written as DNA, the CDR3 is TGTGCCAGCAGCCAAGATTGTCTGGGGGCCTCCTACGAGCAGTACTTC. Its translation: CASSQDCLGASYEQYF.

The chain uses TRBV7-9 and TRBJ1-2; no definite D call. CDR3 length: 13 residues. The V gene's germline CDR1 is SEHNR and CDR2 FQNEAQ (reference sequence). V lost 2 bases, J lost 1 base, and 5 bases lay in between. The CDR3 spells CASSLQDNYGYTF. CDR3 in DNA: TGTGCCAGCAGCTTACAGGATAACTATGGCTACACCTTC.

This chain's CDR3 is CASSHVRGKRVEKLFF. The CDR3 DNA is TGCGCCAGCAGCCACGTCAGGGGGAAGCGAGTGGAAAAACTGTTTTTT. This sequence joins TRBV4-1 and TRBJ1-4, with TRBD1 matching over 7 bases. The germline V gene encodes CDR1 MGHRA and CDR2 YSYEKL. Unmatched junction bases numbered 12, after V lost 3 bases and J lost 8 bases. CDR3 length: 16 amino acids.

The CDR3 region has the DNA TGTGCCAGCAGTCTGGGACTAGCGGGGGAGTACGAGCAGTACTTC. Translation: CASSLGLAGEYEQYF. This chain connects TRBV7-8 to TRBJ2-7; TRBD2 matches at 14 bases. The V segment lost 6 bases and the J segment 4 bases; nucleotides outside the gene matches: 5. In germline, CDR1 is SGHVS, CDR2 FQNEAQ. CDR3 length: 15 residues.

This clone was observed a few times. This is likely a read error, given that the CDR3 carries no conserved phenylalanine or tryptophan at its end. The chain joins TRBV30 to TRBJ2-6; D remains unclear. CDR1 is GTSNPN, CDR2 SVGIG, per germline (reference sequence). V lost 0 bases and J 1 base, leaving 7 bases between the germline ends. The CDR3 loop spans 15 amino acids. Here the CDR3 reads CAWSVLGSGANVLTV. As DNA, the CDR3 is TGTGCCTGGAGTGTACTTGGGTCTGGGGCCAACGTCCTGACTGTC.

The chain employs TRBV2 and TRBJ2-1; TRBD2 matches 7 bases. Germline CDR1 reads SNHLY; CDR2 reads FYNNEI. The CDR3 spans 16 residues. J was trimmed by 5 bases and V by 7 bases; bases with no gene match: 14. CDR3 coding DNA: TGTGCCAGCACCCTTAGGGAGGGCGGGGCTGACAATGAGCAGTTCTTC. Translated, it gives CASTLREGGADNEQFF.

This chain joins TRBV18 and TRBJ1-4, with a tentative D call TRBD1 (6 bases). CDR1 and CDR2 (germline): KGHSH, LQKENI. Trimming removed 3 bases from V and 4 bases from J, with 15 bases in between. CDR3 length: 16 residues. The CDR3 DNA reads TGTGCCAGCTCACCTGATGTAGACAGGAGTAATGAAAAACTGTTTTTT. Amino acids: CASSPDVDRSNEKLFF.

The V gene is TRBV11-3, the J gene TRBJ2-7; the D is unclear. This CDR3 has 13 amino acids. Trimming stripped 1 base from V and 4 bases from J, with 8 bases between. CDR1 and CDR2 from the germline V gene are SGHNT and YENEEA. Written as DNA, the CDR3 is TGTGCCAGCAGCTTAGGACTCAAATACGAGCAGTACTTC. Amino acid sequence: CASSLGLKYEQYF.

The chain uses TRBV2 and TRBJ1-3; a weak D match, TRBD1 (5 bases). Trimming took off 4 bases at V and 1 base at J, with 8 bases between the two ends. The CDR3 covers 14 residues. CDR1 and CDR2 from the germline V gene are SNHLY and FYNNEI. The CDR3 DNA reads TGTGCCAGCAGTGGACAGTTTTCTGGAAACACCATATATTTT. Encoded protein: CASSGQFSGNTIYF.

The rearrangement uses TRBV4-1 and TRBJ2-7; TRBD2 might be the D (5 bases). The germline V gene has CDR1 MGHRA and CDR2 YSYEKL. Trimming left V 4 bases short and J 3 bases short, with 13 bases between. This CDR3 comprises 14 residues. CDR3 sequence: CASSRTGGIYEQYF. In DNA form, the CDR3 reads TGCGCCAGCAGCCGAACCGGAGGAATCTACGAGCAGTACTTC.

The chain joins TRBV2 to TRBJ2-7, with 8 positions matching TRBD2. The junction had 9 bases not matched to a gene; V was cut back by 8 bases and J by 3 bases. Germline V gives CDR1 SNHLY, CDR2 FYNNEI. The CDR3 has 14 amino acids. CDR3 DNA sequence: TGTGCCAGCGGGACGGCGGGGGGCCTCTACGAGCAGTACTTC. Translating it yields CASGTAGGLYEQYF.

This clone appeared many times. The rearrangement uses TRBV5-1 and TRBJ2-7, with D possibly matching TRBD1 (6 bases). CDR1 SGHRS and CDR2 YFSETQ come from the germline V gene. Trimming cost V 5 bases and J 0 bases, with 15 bases left between them. The CDR3 extends over 15 amino acids. The CDR3 nucleotides read TGCGCCAGCAGGTCTAACCAGGACAGCTCCTACGAGCAGTACTTC. It codes for CASRSNQDSSYEQYF. The full variable domain, completed using reference TRBV5-1 and TRBJ2-7, is KAGVTQTPRYLIKTRGQQVTLSCSPISGHRSVSWYQQTPGQGLQFLFEYFSETQRNKGNFPGRFSGRQFSNSRSEMNVSTLELGDSALYLCASRSNQDSSYEQYFGPGTRLTVT.

The chain recombines TRBV7-6 with TRBJ1-6, with a weak D call TRBD1 (5 bases). Germline-derived CDR1 and CDR2 are SGHVS and FNYEAQ. The CDR3 spans 15 residues. Trimming removed 1 base at V and 7 bases at J, with 11 bases between. CDR3 nucleotides: TGTGCCAGCAGCTTAGAGGGGCAGACCAATTCACCCCTCCACTTT. Amino acid sequence: CASSLEGQTNSPLHF.